The rows below give T cell receptor beta chains drawn from one sample of a study of OX40 agonist ivuxolimab in advanced cancers. Clones were read by immunoSEQ multiplex PCR, and TCRdb kept only the in-frame ones, dropping some. The sample includes tens of thousands of clones, over 80% of them seen just once. Sequences were derived from CD4+ or CD8+ T cells sorted from blood, sampled in a trial of the OX40 agonist ivuxolimab. The receptors were gathered from an adult with an advanced solid tumor such as melanoma, head and neck, liver or kidney cancer. Each CDR3 is given with its conserved first and last residue. D genes are given only for firm matches. Size is omitted from some rows. Given values are once, few, many or a class for expanded clones.

CASSQEGHAVDEQFF,TGCGCCAGCAGCCAAGAAGGGCACGCGGTGGATGAGCAGTTCTTC,once,TRBV4-1,TRBJ2-1,NA
CASSPREGASAYEQYF,TGTGCCAGCAGCCCTCGAGAGGGGGCATCTGCCTACGAGCAGTACTTC,NA,TRBV7-9,TRBJ2-7,TRBD1
CASSLYRNTGELFF,TGTGCCAGCAGCTTGTATCGGAACACCGGGGAGCTGTTTTTT,NA,TRBV5-8,TRBJ2-2,NA
CASSPFGGAYNEQFF,TGTGCCAGCAGTCCTTTTGGGGGAGCCTACAATGAGCAGTTCTTC,NA,TRBV27,TRBJ2-1,NA
CASSSRVFGPYEQYF,TGTGCCAGCAGTTCCAGGGTTTTTGGCCCCTACGAGCAGTACTTC,NA,TRBV27,TRBJ2-7,NA
CASSPFMNTEAFF,TGTGCCAGCAGTCCTTTTATGAACACTGAAGCTTTCTTT,once,TRBV6-5,TRBJ1-1,NA
CASSSWTGPGGNQPQHF,TGTGCCAGCAGCTCTTGGACAGGCCCGGGGGGCAATCAGCCCCAGCATTTT,NA,TRBV7-9,TRBJ1-5,TRBD1
CATSRGTGGPVEQYF,TGTGCCACCAGCAGAGGTACGGGAGGGCCCGTCGAGCAGTACTTC,NA,TRBV15,TRBJ2-7,TRBD2
CASSQHSAGVYNEQFF,TGCGCCAGCAGCCAACATTCAGCGGGGGTATACAATGAGCAGTTCTTC,NA,TRBV4-1,TRBJ2-1,TRBD2
CASSLAPGARNTEAFF,TGTGCCAGCAGCTTAGCGCCCGGGGCAAGAAACACTGAAGCTTTCTTT,NA,TRBV7-6,TRBJ1-1,NA
CASSVGGSYEAFF,TGTGCCAGCAGCGTAGGGGGCAGCTATGAAGCTTTCTTT,NA,TRBV9,TRBJ1-1,NA
CASSLTSEQYSNQPQHF,TGTGCCAGCAGCTTAACTTCGGAGCAATATAGCAATCAGCCCCAGCATTTT,NA,TRBV13,TRBJ1-5,NA
CASSMLPGQLYEQYF,TGCGCCAGCAGCATGCTTCCGGGACAGCTCTACGAGCAGTACTTC,NA,TRBV5-1,TRBJ2-7,TRBD1
CASSVSQGVNTEAFF,TGTGCCAGTAGCGTTTCACAGGGAGTGAACACTGAAGCTTTCTTT,NA,TRBV19,TRBJ1-1,NA
CARKLSTGELFF,TGTGCCAGGAAACTCAGCACCGGGGAGCTGTTTTTT,NA,TRBV7-9,TRBJ2-2,NA
CASSYLGVREQYF,TGTGCCAGCAGTTACCTGGGGGTACGCGAGCAGTACTTC,NA,TRBV6-5,TRBJ2-7,NA
CSAVPGRSNTEAFF,TGCAGCGCCGTACCGGGACGGTCGAACACTGAAGCTTTCTTT,medium-sized,TRBV29-1,TRBJ1-1,NA
CASNEDGSGKYEQYF,TGTGCCAGCAACGAGGACGGTAGCGGGAAATACGAGCAGTACTTC,NA,TRBV6-1,TRBJ2-7,TRBD2
CASRQGSSYEQYF,TGCGCCAGTAGACAGGGCAGCTCCTACGAGCAGTACTTC,NA,TRBV5-1,TRBJ2-7,TRBD1
CASSSPGHLSYEQYF,TGTGCCAGTAGTAGCCCCGGACATTTATCCTACGAGCAGTACTTC,NA,TRBV19,TRBJ2-7,NA
CASSFSGGLSSYEQYF,TGTGCCAGCAGCTTTTCCGGGGGGCTCAGCTCCTACGAGCAGTACTTC,NA,TRBV7-2,TRBJ2-7,NA
CASSQDVGGSYEQYF,TGCGCCAGCAGCCAAGATGTGGGAGGGTCATACGAGCAGTACTTC,NA,TRBV4-1,TRBJ2-7,TRBD2
CASSYFWGSNQPQHF,TGTGCCAGCAGTTACTTCTGGGGTAGCAATCAGCCCCAGCATTTT,NA,TRBV6-5,TRBJ1-5,NA
CASRGQLGNQPQHF,TGTGCCAGTAGGGGACAGTTGGGCAATCAGCCCCAGCATTTT,NA,TRBV19,TRBJ1-5,TRBD1
CASSEYGRGYEQYF,TGTGCCAGCAGTGAATATGGCAGGGGCTACGAGCAGTACTTC,NA,TRBV25-1,TRBJ2-7,NA
CASSFSSGSYEQYF,TGTGCCAGCAGTTTCTCTAGCGGCTCCTACGAGCAGTACTTC,once,TRBV28,TRBJ2-7,TRBD2
CAWSVHRSSSGNTIYF,TGTGCCTGGAGTGTACACAGGTCAAGCTCTGGAAACACCATATATTTT,NA,TRBV30,TRBJ1-3,NA
CASSSGVWVDEQYF,TGTGCCAGCAGCTCAGGGGTTTGGGTTGATGAGCAGTACTTC,NA,TRBV7-6,TRBJ2-7,NA
CASSSGRAEGGYNEQFF,TGTGCCAGCAGCAGCGGGAGGGCCGAGGGAGGGTACAATGAGCAGTTCTTC,NA,TRBV9,TRBJ2-1,TRBD2
CASSLGTTYEQYF,TGTGCCAGCAGCTTGGGCACTACCTACGAGCAGTACTTC,NA,TRBV5-4,TRBJ2-7,NA
CSVFSSEAFF,TGCAGCGTTTTTTCAAGCGAAGCTTTCTTT,few,TRBV29-1,TRBJ1-1,NA
CASSPIGTSNGELFF,TGCGCCAGCAGCCCCATCGGGACTTCCAACGGGGAGCTGTTTTTT,NA,TRBV4-1,TRBJ2-2,NA
CASSFEGAGGDTQYF,TGCGCCAGCAGCTTTGAAGGGGCCGGAGGAGATACGCAGTATTTT,NA,TRBV5-1,TRBJ2-3,NA
CASSLGGRAAADTQYF,TGCGCCAGCAGCTTGGGGGGGCGGGCCGCCGCAGATACGCAGTATTTT,NA,TRBV5-1,TRBJ2-3,NA
CASSFPGETREQFF,TGTGCCAGCAGCTTCCCAGGTGAAACACGCGAGCAGTTCTTC,NA,TRBV7-9,TRBJ2-1,NA
CASSKTGTGGYNEQFF,TGTGCCAGTAGTAAAACCGGGACAGGGGGGTACAATGAGCAGTTCTTC,NA,TRBV19,TRBJ2-1,TRBD1
CATSPFGYEQYF,TGTGCCACCAGCCCCTTCGGCTACGAGCAGTACTTC,NA,TRBV15,TRBJ2-7,NA
CASRPGQNNEQFF,TGTGCCAGCAGACCCGGACAGAACAATGAGCAGTTCTTC,NA,TRBV7-9,TRBJ2-1,NA
CASSVDPGITEAFF,TGTGCCAGCAGCGTAGATCCCGGGATAACTGAAGCTTTCTTT,once,TRBV9,TRBJ1-1,NA
CASSFLGYNEQFF,TGTGCCAGCAGCTTTCTCGGCTACAATGAGCAGTTCTTC,NA,TRBV7-2,TRBJ2-1,NA
CASSQVAGSHEQYF,TGCGCCAGCAGCCAAGTAGCAGGGTCCCACGAGCAGTACTTC,NA,TRBV4-1,TRBJ2-7,NA
CATSRDRSVTEAFF,TGTGCCACCAGCAGGGACAGGTCAGTGACTGAAGCTTTCTTT,NA,TRBV15,TRBJ1-1,TRBD1
CASSPDGSSYNEQFF,TGTGCCAGCAGCCCCGATGGGAGCTCCTACAATGAGCAGTTCTTC,NA,TRBV27,TRBJ2-1,NA
CASSSGTRPYEQYF,TGTGCCAGCTCGTCCGGGACACGACCCTACGAGCAGTACTTC,NA,TRBV27,TRBJ2-7,NA
CASSHGHQSNTEAFF,TGTGCCAGTAGCCACGGACACCAATCGAACACTGAAGCTTTCTTT,NA,TRBV19,TRBJ1-1,NA
CASSFRSTDTQYF,TGCGCCAGCAGCTTTCGTAGCACAGATACGCAGTATTTT,NA,TRBV5-1,TRBJ2-3,NA
CASSPILTGELFF,TGCGCCAGCAGCCCTATTCTAACCGGGGAGCTGTTTTTT,NA,TRBV4-1,TRBJ2-2,NA
CASSFPAGLAGGASSYEQYF,TGTGCCAGCAGTTTCCCAGCGGGACTAGCGGGAGGTGCTAGCTCCTACGAGCAGTACTTC,few,TRBV28,TRBJ2-7,TRBD2
CASSLADSFNYGYTF,TGCGCCAGCAGCTTGGCGGACAGTTTTAACTATGGCTACACCTTC,NA,TRBV5-1,TRBJ1-2,NA
CASSLAGSSYEQYF,TGTGCCAGCAGCTTAGCGGGGAGCTCCTACGAGCAGTACTTC,few,TRBV7-2,TRBJ2-7,NA
CATSRSTGFSTGELFF,TGTGCCACCAGCAGGAGTACAGGGTTTAGCACCGGGGAGCTGTTTTTT,NA,TRBV15,TRBJ2-2,NA
CASSSQLGAHSYEQYF,TGTGCCAGCAGTTCCCAGCTCGGGGCGCACTCCTACGAGCAGTACTTC,NA,TRBV27,TRBJ2-7,NA
CASSPISGRNTGELFF,TGTGCCAGCAGCCCCATTAGCGGGAGGAACACCGGGGAGCTGTTTTTT,once,TRBV7-3,TRBJ2-2,TRBD2
CASSLGQGARNEQFF,TGTGCCAGCAGCTTAGGGCAGGGGGCGCGCAATGAGCAGTTCTTC,NA,TRBV7-9,TRBJ2-1,TRBD1
CATSGDRDRGFDEQFF,TGTGCCACCAGCGGCGACCGGGACAGGGGTTTCGATGAGCAGTTCTTC,NA,TRBV15,TRBJ2-1,TRBD1
CASTEGQSNTGELFF,TGTGCCAGCACCGAGGGACAATCGAACACCGGGGAGCTGTTTTTT,NA,TRBV28,TRBJ2-2,NA
CASSLRTGAYEQYF,TGCGCCAGCAGCTTGAGGACAGGGGCCTACGAGCAGTACTTC,once,TRBV4-1,TRBJ2-7,TRBD1
CASRWAGGEYEQFF,TGCGCCAGCAGGTGGGCGGGAGGTGAATATGAGCAGTTCTTC,NA,TRBV5-1,TRBJ2-1,TRBD2
CAWSVDRVTGGETQYF,TGTGCCTGGAGTGTAGATCGGGTCACGGGGGGAGAGACCCAGTACTTC,NA,TRBV30,TRBJ2-5,TRBD2